Ten or more counts support the clone carrying this T cell receptor (beta chain). As yet, its antigen is unknown. This specimen belongs to a study of T cells after yellow fever vaccination. Study-wide context: Each low-cell-number fraction was prepared by means of SMART-Seq v4 Ultra Low Input.

Conversion of TCR transcripts into cDNA relied on 5'RACE template switching, which added a universal primer site and UMIs. Each CDR3 protein gets one entry after TCRdb re-called the 5' RACE reads with MiXCR. In the table there are under 350,000 distinct CDR3 sequences, roughly 4.3% of which are singletons. Notes on the study in general: A weaker but faster secondary response was observed, peaking on day 5 versus 15. Clonotype sharing between CD4 and CD8 compartments was small.

The input for sequencing was PBMCs, taken 5 days after the yellow fever booster vaccination. The receptor was derived from a young man who received the YFV17D yellow fever vaccine.

The CDR3 DNA reads as TGCGCCAGCAGCCACGGACCCCCTCGATCTAGCGGGGGGCAATTGGGAGATACGCAGTATTTT. Protein sequence: CASSHGPPRSSGGQLGDTQYF. This chain links TRBV4-3 with TRBJ2-3, with 11 bases matching TRBD2. Germline V gene sequence: CDR1 LGHNA, CDR2 YSLEER. The CDR3 contains 21 residues. V dropped 3 bases and J dropped 5; count of bases not matched to a gene: 22.